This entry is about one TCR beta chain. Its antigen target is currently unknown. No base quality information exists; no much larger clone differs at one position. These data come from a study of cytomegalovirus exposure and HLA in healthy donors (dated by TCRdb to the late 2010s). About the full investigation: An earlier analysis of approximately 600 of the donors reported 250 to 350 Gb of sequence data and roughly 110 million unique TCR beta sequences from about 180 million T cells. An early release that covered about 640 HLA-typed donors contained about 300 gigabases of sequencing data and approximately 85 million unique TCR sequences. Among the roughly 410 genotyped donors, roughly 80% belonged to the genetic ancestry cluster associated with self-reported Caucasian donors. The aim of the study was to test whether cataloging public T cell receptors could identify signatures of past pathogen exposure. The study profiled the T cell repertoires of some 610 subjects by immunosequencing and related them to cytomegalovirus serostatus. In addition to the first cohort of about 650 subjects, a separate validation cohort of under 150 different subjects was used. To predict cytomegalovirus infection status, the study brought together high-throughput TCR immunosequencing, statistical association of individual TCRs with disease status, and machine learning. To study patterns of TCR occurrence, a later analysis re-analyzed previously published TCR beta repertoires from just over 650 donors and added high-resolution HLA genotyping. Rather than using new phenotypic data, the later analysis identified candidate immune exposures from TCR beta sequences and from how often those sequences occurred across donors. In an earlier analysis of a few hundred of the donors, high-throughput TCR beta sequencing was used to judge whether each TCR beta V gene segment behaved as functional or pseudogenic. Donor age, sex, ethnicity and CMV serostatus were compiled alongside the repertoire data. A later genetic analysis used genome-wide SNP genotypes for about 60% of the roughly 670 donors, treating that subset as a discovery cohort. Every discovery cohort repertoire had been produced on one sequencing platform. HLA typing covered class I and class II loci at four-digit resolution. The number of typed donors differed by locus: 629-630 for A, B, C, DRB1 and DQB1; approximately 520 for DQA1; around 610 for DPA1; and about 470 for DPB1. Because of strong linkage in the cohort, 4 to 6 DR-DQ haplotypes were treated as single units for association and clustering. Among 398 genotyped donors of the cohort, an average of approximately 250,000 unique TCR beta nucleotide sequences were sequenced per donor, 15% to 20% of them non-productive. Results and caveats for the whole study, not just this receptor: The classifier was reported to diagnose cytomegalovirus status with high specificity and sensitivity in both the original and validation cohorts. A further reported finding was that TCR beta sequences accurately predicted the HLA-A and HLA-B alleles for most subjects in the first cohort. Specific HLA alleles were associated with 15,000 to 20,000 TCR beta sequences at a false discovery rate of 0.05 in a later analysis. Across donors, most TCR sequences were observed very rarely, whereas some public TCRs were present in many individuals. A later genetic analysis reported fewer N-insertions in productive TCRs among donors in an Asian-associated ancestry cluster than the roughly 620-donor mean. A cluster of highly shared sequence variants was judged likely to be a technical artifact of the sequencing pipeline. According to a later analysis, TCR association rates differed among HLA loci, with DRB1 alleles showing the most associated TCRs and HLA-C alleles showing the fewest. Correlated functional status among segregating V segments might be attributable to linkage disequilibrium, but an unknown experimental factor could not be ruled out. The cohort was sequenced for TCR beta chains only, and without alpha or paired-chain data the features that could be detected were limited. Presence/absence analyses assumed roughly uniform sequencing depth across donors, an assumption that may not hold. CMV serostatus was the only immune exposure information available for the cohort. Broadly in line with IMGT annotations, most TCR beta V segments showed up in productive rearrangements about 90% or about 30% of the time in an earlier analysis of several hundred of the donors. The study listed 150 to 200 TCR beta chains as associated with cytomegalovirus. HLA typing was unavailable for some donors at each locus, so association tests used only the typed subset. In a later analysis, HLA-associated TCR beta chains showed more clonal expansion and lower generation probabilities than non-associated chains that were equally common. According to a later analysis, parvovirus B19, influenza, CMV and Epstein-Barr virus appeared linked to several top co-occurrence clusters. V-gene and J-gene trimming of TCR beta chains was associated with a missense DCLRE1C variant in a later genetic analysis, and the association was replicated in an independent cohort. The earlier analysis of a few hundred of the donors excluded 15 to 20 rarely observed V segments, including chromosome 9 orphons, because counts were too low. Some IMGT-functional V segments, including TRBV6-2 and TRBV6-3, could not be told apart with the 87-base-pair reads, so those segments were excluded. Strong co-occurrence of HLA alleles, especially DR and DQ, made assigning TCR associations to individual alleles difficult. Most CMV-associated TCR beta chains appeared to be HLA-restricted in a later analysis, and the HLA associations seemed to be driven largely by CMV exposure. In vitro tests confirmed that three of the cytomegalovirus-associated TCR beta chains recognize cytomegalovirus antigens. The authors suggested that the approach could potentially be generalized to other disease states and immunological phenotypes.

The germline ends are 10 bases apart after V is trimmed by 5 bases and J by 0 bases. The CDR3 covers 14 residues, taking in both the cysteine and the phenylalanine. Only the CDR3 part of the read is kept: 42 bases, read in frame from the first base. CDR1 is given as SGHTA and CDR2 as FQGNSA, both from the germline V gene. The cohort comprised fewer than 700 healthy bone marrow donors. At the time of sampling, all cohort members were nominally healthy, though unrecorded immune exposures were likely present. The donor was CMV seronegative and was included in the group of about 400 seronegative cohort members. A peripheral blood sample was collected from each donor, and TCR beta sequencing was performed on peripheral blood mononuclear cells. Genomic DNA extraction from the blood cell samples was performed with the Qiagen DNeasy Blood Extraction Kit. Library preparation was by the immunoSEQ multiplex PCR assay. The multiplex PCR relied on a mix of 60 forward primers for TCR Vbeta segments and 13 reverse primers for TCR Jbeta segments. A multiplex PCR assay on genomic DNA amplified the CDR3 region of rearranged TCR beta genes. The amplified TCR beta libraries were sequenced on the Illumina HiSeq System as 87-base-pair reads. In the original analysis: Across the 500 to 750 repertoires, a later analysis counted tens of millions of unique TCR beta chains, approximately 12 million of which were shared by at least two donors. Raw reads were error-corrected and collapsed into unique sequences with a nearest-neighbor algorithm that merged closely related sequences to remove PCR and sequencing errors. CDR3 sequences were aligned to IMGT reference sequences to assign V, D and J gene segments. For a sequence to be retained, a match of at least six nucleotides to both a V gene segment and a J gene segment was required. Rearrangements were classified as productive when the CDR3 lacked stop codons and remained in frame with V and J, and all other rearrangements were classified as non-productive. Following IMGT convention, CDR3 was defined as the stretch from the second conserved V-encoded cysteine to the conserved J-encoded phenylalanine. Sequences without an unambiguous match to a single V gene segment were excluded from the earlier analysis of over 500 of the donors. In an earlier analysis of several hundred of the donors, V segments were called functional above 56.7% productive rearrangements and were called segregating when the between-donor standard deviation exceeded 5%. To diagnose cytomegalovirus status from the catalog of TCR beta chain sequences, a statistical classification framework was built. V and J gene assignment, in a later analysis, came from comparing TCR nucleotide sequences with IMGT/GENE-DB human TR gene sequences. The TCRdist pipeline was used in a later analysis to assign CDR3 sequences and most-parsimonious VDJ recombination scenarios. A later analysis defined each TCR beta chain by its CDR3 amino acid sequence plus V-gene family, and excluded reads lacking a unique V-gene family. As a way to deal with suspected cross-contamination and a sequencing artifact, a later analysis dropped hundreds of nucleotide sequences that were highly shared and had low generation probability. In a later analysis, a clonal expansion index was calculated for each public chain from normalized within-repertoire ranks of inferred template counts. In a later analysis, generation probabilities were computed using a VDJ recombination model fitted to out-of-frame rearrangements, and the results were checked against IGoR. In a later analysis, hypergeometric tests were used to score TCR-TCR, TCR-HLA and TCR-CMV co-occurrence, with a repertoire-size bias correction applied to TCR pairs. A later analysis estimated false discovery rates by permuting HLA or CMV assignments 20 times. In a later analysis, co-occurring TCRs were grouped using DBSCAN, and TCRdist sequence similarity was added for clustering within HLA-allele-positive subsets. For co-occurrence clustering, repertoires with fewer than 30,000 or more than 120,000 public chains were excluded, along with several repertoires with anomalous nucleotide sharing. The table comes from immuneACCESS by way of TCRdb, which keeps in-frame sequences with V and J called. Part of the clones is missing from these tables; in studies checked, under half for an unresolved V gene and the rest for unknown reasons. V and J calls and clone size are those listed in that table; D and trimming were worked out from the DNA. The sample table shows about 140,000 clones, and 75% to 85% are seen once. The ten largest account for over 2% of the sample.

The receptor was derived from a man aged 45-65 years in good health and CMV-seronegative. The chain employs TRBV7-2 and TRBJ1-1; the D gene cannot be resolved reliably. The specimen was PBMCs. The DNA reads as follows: TGTGCCAGCAGCGAACAGATAATGAACACTGAAGCTTTCTTT. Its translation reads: CASSEQIMNTEAFF. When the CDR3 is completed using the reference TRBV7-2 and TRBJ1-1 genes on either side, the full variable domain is GAGVSQSPSNKVTEKGKDVELRCDPISGHTALYWYRQSLGQGLEFLIYFQGNSAPDKSGLPSDRFSAERTGGSVSTLTIQRTQQEDSAVYLCASSEQIMNTEAFFGQGTRLTVV.